Below are 29 T cell receptor beta chains sequenced from a single sample in a study of blood T cell repertoires in COVID-19. The protocol was immunoSEQ multiplex PCR, while the TCRdb copy is restricted to in-frame clones and leaves out a portion. Among over 150,000 clones listed, 80% to 85% were seen once. The sequencing sample was made of peripheral blood. The source of these receptors is an older woman with acute or convalescent COVID-19.

V gene TRBV7-9 combines with J gene TRBJ2-3, with 9 bases aligning to TRBD2. The CDR3 consists of 17 residues. With 5 bases clipped from V and 2 bases from J, the junction kept 11 bases outside the gene matches. Germline V gene data show CDR1 as SEHNR and CDR2 as FQNEAQ (reference sequence). Here the CDR3 DNA reads TGTGCCAGCAGCCAAACGGCGGGGGGGATAGTCACAGATACGCAGTATTTT. Translated, it gives CASSQTAGGIVTDTQYF.

This sequence joins TRBV5-1 and TRBJ1-6; 8 bases agree with TRBD1. J lost 5 bases, V lost 4 bases, and 5 bases had no gene match. Germline values: CDR1 SGHRS, CDR2 YFSETQ. This CDR3 region has 15 residues. CDR3: CASSRWTGNNSPLHF. DNA of the CDR3: TGCGCCAGCAGCAGATGGACAGGGAATAATTCACCCCTCCACTTT.

The chain joins TRBV6-5 to TRBJ2-3; possible D gene TRBD1, 7 bases. CDR3 length: 14 amino acids. V lost 10 bases, J lost 4 bases, and 18 bases lay in between. Germline V gene sequence: CDR1 MNHEY, CDR2 SVGAGI. CDR3 coding DNA: TGTGCCACTAAATCAGGGGGGCCCCCAGATACGCAGTATTTT. This encodes CATKSGGPPDTQYF.

Here the CDR3 reads CASSGQGGNYGYTF. DNA for the CDR3: TGTGCCAGTAGTGGACAGGGAGGTAACTATGGCTACACCTTC. J is TRBJ1-2 and V is TRBV19; TRBD1 matches 8 bases. Germline values: CDR1 LNHDA, CDR2 SQIVND (reference sequence). The CDR3 loop spans 14 amino acids. V gave up 5 bases and J gave up 1 base; unmatched junction bases: 3.

The CDR3 nucleotides are TGTGCCAGCAGCCGTATCTCCTACGAGCAGTACTTC. Amino acid sequence: CASSRISYEQYF. The chain carries TRBV14 and TRBJ2-7; D gene ambiguous. This CDR3 has 12 amino acids. Trimming took off 4 bases at V and 0 bases at J, with 4 bases between the two ends. Per germline, CDR1 SGHDN and CDR2 FVKESK.

CDR3 residues: CASSQDRASGGDQFF. CDR3 DNA sequence: TGTGCCAGCAGCCAAGATAGGGCTAGCGGGGGGGACCAGTTCTTC. This chain links TRBV3-1 (or the pseudogene TRBV3-2) with TRBJ2-1; 12 bases are shared with TRBD2. Germline V lookup: CDR1 LGHDT, CDR2 YNNKEL (reference sequence). V lost 0 bases, J lost 13 bases, and 7 bases stayed unmatched. The CDR3 runs to 15 residues.

The chain uses TRBV7-2 and TRBJ2-3; a weak D match, TRBD2 (5 bases). V was cut by 5 bases and J by 0 bases, with 15 bases left in between. Per germline, CDR1 SGHTA and CDR2 FQGNSA. CDR3 length: 16 amino acids. CDR3 protein: CASSQVTTLSTDTQYF. The CDR3 DNA sequence: TGTGCCAGCAGCCAAGTGACTACCCTTAGCACAGATACGCAGTATTTT.

The chain couples TRBV6-5 to TRBJ2-1, with D perhaps matching TRBD2 (5 bases). CDR3 size: 14 residues. Trimming stripped 5 bases from V and 8 bases from J, with 16 bases between. Per the germline V gene, CDR1 is MNHEY and CDR2 is SVGAGI. This CDR3 reads CASSRRPGGDEQFF. CDR3 coding DNA: TGTGCCAGCAGTCGCCGACCAGGAGGCGATGAGCAGTTCTTC.

This sequence joins TRBV5-1 and TRBJ1-1; tentatively, D is TRBD1 (5 bases). This CDR3 has 13 amino acids. Trimming shortened V by 0 bases and J by 12 bases, and 15 bases separated the two germline ends. Germline V CDR1 and CDR2: SGHRS, YFSETQ. The CDR3 nucleotides read TGCGCCAGCAGCTTGGAAGTAGGGGTAACATCTTTCTTT. Amino acid sequence: CASSLEVGVTSFF. The full variable domain, rest sourced from reference TRBV5-1 and TRBJ1-1, is KAGVTQTPRYLIKTRGQQVTLSCSPISGHRSVSWYQQTPGQGLQFLFEYFSETQRNKGNFPGRFSGRQFSNSRSEMNVSTLELGDSALYLCASSLEVGVTSFFGQGTRLTVV.

This chain connects TRBV27 to TRBJ1-6; D remains unclear. Germline CDR1 and CDR2: MNHEY and SMNVEV (reference sequence). The V end was cut by 2 bases, the J end by 4 bases, with 6 bases between. This CDR3 has 14 residues. CDR3: CASSLGQYNSPLHF. The CDR3 region has the DNA TGTGCCAGCAGTTTAGGGCAGTATAATTCACCCCTCCACTTT.

The chain uses TRBV6-4 and TRBJ1-5; 10 bases agree with TRBD1. Germline V gene lookup returns CDR1 MRHNA and CDR2 SNTAGT. J gave up 3 bases and V 8 bases, and 10 bases lay outside the gene matches. The CDR3 runs 16 residues. The CDR3 loop is CASGLGDRGSNQPQHF. CDR3 sequence (DNA): TGTGCCAGCGGCCTAGGGGACAGGGGATCCAATCAGCCCCAGCATTTT.

The rearrangement uses TRBV12-5 and TRBJ1-1, with D possibly TRBD1 on 6 matching bases. The CDR3 totals 17 residues. Per germline, CDR1 LGHNT and CDR2 FRNRAP. V was trimmed by 0 bases and J by 0 bases, leaving 14 bases between them. The CDR3 nucleotides read TGTGCTAGTGGTTTGGTTAACCCGGACAGCCTGAACACTGAAGCTTTCTTT. As protein: CASGLVNPDSLNTEAFF.

The chain carries TRBV11-2 and TRBJ2-7, with D unresolved. The germline V gene has CDR1 SGHAT and CDR2 FQNNGV. Trimming took 1 base from V and 1 from J, leaving 8 bases between them. The CDR3 runs 14 residues. CDR3 loop: CASSLGSVSYEQYF. CDR3 DNA sequence: TGTGCCAGCAGCTTAGGCTCAGTTTCCTACGAGCAGTACTTC. The full variable domain, completed using reference TRBV11-2 and TRBJ2-7, is EAGVAQSPRYKIIEKRQSVAFWCNPISGHATLYWYQQILGQGPKLLIQFQNNGVVDDSQLPKDRFSAERLKGVDSTLKIQPAKLEDSAVYLCASSLGSVSYEQYFGPGTRLTVT.

The chain couples TRBV4-3 to TRBJ1-6, with TRBD1 as a possible D gene (6 bases). V lost 0 bases, J lost 7 bases, and 10 bases lay in between. The CDR3 contains 15 residues. The germline CDR1 and CDR2 sequences are LGHNA and YSLEER. CDR3 in amino acids: CASSQDVRGNSPLHF. The CDR3, as DNA: TGCGCCAGCAGCCAAGATGTCAGGGGAAATTCACCCCTCCACTTT.

The table lists this clone with a few counts. This chain connects TRBV6-4 to TRBJ2-1; tentative D call: TRBD2 (5 bases). This CDR3 comprises 15 residues. Trimming stripped 0 bases from V and 6 bases from J, with 12 bases between. Germline assignment: CDR1 MRHNA and CDR2 SNTAGT. CDR3 in DNA: TGTGCCAGCAGTGACTCGAGCGGCGCAGGCAATGAGCAGTTCTTC. This codes for CASSDSSGAGNEQFF.

For the CDR3, the DNA is TGTGCCATCGGTCTAGGGGAATCACCCCTCCACTTT. Translated: CAIGLGESPLHF. The chain combines TRBV10-3 with TRBJ1-6; weak D call: TRBD1 (5 bases). The CDR3 extends over 12 amino acids. V lost 8 bases and J lost 10, with 12 bases in between. The germline V gene has CDR1 ENHRY and CDR2 SYGVKD.

CDR3 nucleotide sequence: TGTGCCAGCAGCTTATCGGGGGGGCCAGAGACCCAGTACTTC. Its protein product is CASSLSGGPETQYF. The genes are TRBV7-2 and TRBJ2-5; 8 bases match TRBD2. Per the germline V gene, CDR1 is SGHTA and CDR2 is FQGNSA. With 2 bases clipped from V and 4 bases from J, the junction kept 3 bases outside the gene matches. The CDR3 is 14 amino acids.

This clone was counted a single time. V gene TRBV19 combines with J gene TRBJ1-4; D call uncertain. Germline V lookup: CDR1 LNHDA, CDR2 SQIVND (reference sequence). V was pared by 5 bases and J by 2 bases, with 9 bases between. This CDR3 comprises 14 residues. CDR3 DNA: TGTGCCAGTAGTGTAAGTGCGACTAATGAAAAACTGTTTTTT. This sequence encodes CASSVSATNEKLFF. The whole variable domain, remainder taken from reference TRBV19 and TRBJ1-4, is DGGITQSPKYLFRKEGQNVTLSCEQNLNHDAMYWYRQDPGQGLRLIYYSQIVNDFQKGDIAEGYSVSREKKESFPLTVTSAQKNPTAFYLCASSVSATNEKLFFGSGTQLSVL.

This chain joins TRBV7-8 and TRBJ1-1; possibly TRBD1 for D (6 bases). V gave up 5 bases and J gave up 1 base, with 26 bases separating them. The CDR3 runs 19 residues. Germline V gives CDR1 SGHVS, CDR2 FQNEAQ. The CDR3 nucleotides read TGTGCCAGCAGCCCCATAGTAAACCGTCGAAGGGGGGGGAACACTGAAGCTTTCTTT. Translation: CASSPIVNRRRGGNTEAFF.

Points on this clone: Within the sample, other DNA sequences also encode this same CDR3. This sequence joins TRBV18 and TRBJ1-1; 9 positions match TRBD1. CDR1 is KGHSH and CDR2 is LQKENI in the germline V gene. After removal of 2 bases from V and 5 bases from J, the junction contained 0 bases not matched to a gene. This CDR3 has 13 amino acids. The CDR3 nucleotides are TGTGCCAGCTCACCAGGACAGGGGACTGAAGCTTTCTTT. It specifies CASSPGQGTEAFF.

This chain links TRBV7-3 with TRBJ1-2; no clear D. CDR3 size: 13 residues. Trimming left V 1 base short and J 3 bases short, with 6 bases between. Per the germline V gene, CDR1 is SGHTA and CDR2 is FQGTGA. The CDR3 nucleotides are TGTGCCAGCAGCTTAATGCCGGACTATGGCTACACCTTC. Translated, it gives CASSLMPDYGYTF.

The V call is TRBV28, the J call TRBJ1-3, with no clear D. CDR3 length equals 11 residues. Trimming removed 5 bases at V and 4 bases at J, with 3 bases between. Germline assignment: CDR1 MDHEN and CDR2 SYDVKM. The CDR3 DNA sequence: TGTGCCAGCAGTCCAGGAAACACCATATATTTT. It specifies CASSPGNTIYF.

CDR3 DNA sequence: TGTGCCAGCTCCCCGGGACAGGGTTTTTACGAGCAGTACTTC. Protein product: CASSPGQGFYEQYF. This chain connects TRBV18 to TRBJ2-7, with 9 bases matching TRBD1. This CDR3 has 14 residues. The germline CDR1 and CDR2 sequences are KGHSH and LQKENI. The V and J ends lost 6 bases and 4 bases, in that order; junction bases with no gene match: 7.

The gene calls are TRBV7-9 and TRBJ2-7, with 11 bases aligning to TRBD2. Germline values: CDR1 SEHNR, CDR2 FQNEAQ (reference sequence). With V trimmed by 5 bases and J by 3 bases, 12 bases remained unmatched. This CDR3 contains 17 residues. CDR3 loop: CASSRPPSGGSNYEQYF. CDR3 bases: TGTGCCAGCAGCCGCCCCCCTAGCGGGGGGAGTAACTACGAGCAGTACTTC.

This sequence joins TRBV12-3 or TRBV12-4 and TRBJ2-5; TRBD1 matches 7 bases. The CDR3 loop spans 12 amino acids. After removal of 8 bases from V and 5 bases from J, the junction contained 5 bases not matched to a gene. CDR3 nucleotides: TGTGCCAGCGGCTCACAGGGGGAGACCCAGTACTTC. It encodes CASGSQGETQYF.

The CDR3: CASSGGAYSGNTIYF. The CDR3 coding sequence is TGTGCCAGCAGCGGGGGAGCGTATTCTGGAAACACCATATATTTT. The rearrangement joins TRBV9 to TRBJ1-3; D not certain. Germline V CDR1 and CDR2: SGDLS, YYNGEE. V lost 3 bases to trimming and J lost 1 base, with 11 bases between them. The CDR3 length is 15 residues.

The chain combines TRBV6-4 with TRBJ2-1, with 11 bases identical to TRBD2. The CDR3 consists of 17 residues. V dropped 4 bases and J dropped 0; count of bases not matched to a gene: 5. The germline gives CDR1 MRHNA, CDR2 SNTAGT. CDR3 DNA: TGTGCCAGCAGTGGTCGGACTAGCGGGCTCTCCTACAATGAGCAGTTCTTC. Protein sequence: CASSGRTSGLSYNEQFF.

This CDR3 is CASTKGAGYGYTF. The CDR3 coding sequence is TGTGCCAGTACAAAGGGGGCCGGTTATGGCTACACCTTC. The rearrangement joins TRBV19 to TRBJ1-2, with 7 bases lining up with TRBD1. The CDR3 runs to 13 residues. In germline, CDR1 is LNHDA, CDR2 SQIVND (reference sequence). J gave up 5 bases and V 7 bases, and 7 bases lay outside the gene matches.

The rearrangement links TRBV30 to TRBJ1-5, with D perhaps matching TRBD1 (5 bases). The CDR3 runs to 13 residues. V shed 2 bases and J shed 5 bases, with 10 bases lying between them. Germline V gene lookup returns CDR1 GTSNPN and CDR2 SVGIG (reference sequence). The chain's CDR3 is CAWSPARDQPQHF. CDR3 DNA: TGTGCCTGGAGTCCCGCCAGGGATCAGCCCCAGCATTTT.